One and the same sample provided the 27 T cell receptor beta chains below, sequenced in a study of regulatory T cells in long-lasting Graves disease. Time point indicated: persistent/refractory GD, antithyroid drugs over 5 years with positive TRAb. The TCR library used RNA extracted from PBMCs. CDR3 regions were amplified by Arm-PCR using iRepertoire HTBI primers to build TCR beta libraries. MiXCR, run by TCRdb on the multiplex PCR reads, gives a single entry per CDR3 protein. The table lists roughly 500,000 distinct CDR3 sequences, roughly 22% of them singletons. This specimen consisted of peripheral blood mononuclear cells (PBMCs), obtained when the disease was refractory, from a patient treated with antithyroid drugs. Receptors were obtained from a female donor with Graves disease.

This clonotype was detected ten times or more. J is TRBJ2-7 and V is TRBV6-1; D not certain. The CDR3 length is 12 residues. CDR1 is MNHNS, CDR2 SASEGT, per germline. V lost 6 bases and J lost 7, with 13 bases in between. CDR3 loop: CASSPPKREQYF. CDR3 DNA: TGTGCCAGCAGCCCCCCAAAAAGGGAGCAGTACTTC.

In this sample, this clonotype turned up many times. The rearrangement uses TRBV10-3 and TRBJ2-7; 9 nucleotides line up with TRBD2. Germline CDR1 reads ENHRY; CDR2 reads SYGVKD. The CDR3 consists of 12 residues. The junction had 3 bases not matched to a gene; V was cut back by 6 bases and J by 6 bases. In DNA, the CDR3 is TGTGCCATCAGCGGGGGACTAGCCGAGCAGTACTTC. Translation gives CAISGGLAEQYF.

This clonotype was counted a few times. This sequence joins TRBV12-3 or TRBV12-4 and TRBJ2-1, with 9 bases lining up with TRBD1. V lost 7 bases to trimming and J lost 2 bases; unmatched junction nucleotides: 6. The CDR3 extends over 15 amino acids. The CDR3 protein is CASTPGTGTYNEQFF. CDR3 in DNA: TGTGCCAGCACTCCCGGGACAGGGACCTACAATGAGCAGTTCTTC.

V usage is TRBV12-3 or TRBV12-4 and J usage is TRBJ2-1, with D tentatively TRBD2 (6 bases). Trimming removed 2 bases at V and 5 bases at J, with 10 bases between. The CDR3 is made up of 14 amino acids. The CDR3 protein is CASSLISSDNEQFF. The CDR3 DNA reads as TGTGCCAGCAGTTTAATCTCTAGCGACAATGAGCAGTTCTTC.

Comments on this clonotype: With a much larger clone just one base away, this may be a read error. The chain has TRBV10-3 and TRBJ1-2; 8 bases are shared with TRBD1. The CDR3 contains 19 residues. Looked up from germline, CDR1 is ENHRY and CDR2 is SYGVKD. In nucleotides, the CDR3 is TGTTCCATCAGCCGCGGTCTCGGACAGGGCAGCCCGGAGGACTATGGCTACACCTTC. Translation gives CSISRGLGQGSPEDYGYTF.

The chain joins TRBV2 to TRBJ2-2; the D call may be TRBD1 or TRBD2 (6 bases each). The V end was cut by 6 bases, the J end by 6 bases, with 14 bases between. The CDR3 has 14 residues. CDR1 and CDR2 from the germline V gene are SNHLY and FYNNEI. CDR3 region: CASSAGQGPGELFF. The CDR3, as DNA: TGTGCCAGCAGCGCGGGACAAGGGCCCGGGGAGCTGTTTTTT.

This clonotype showed up many times. The chain combines TRBV7-2 with TRBJ1-1, with no clear D. Germline-derived CDR1 and CDR2 are SGHTA and FQGNSA. CDR3 length: 13 amino acids. Trimming stripped 0 bases from V and 4 bases from J, with 6 bases between. The CDR3 here is CASSLAYGTEAFF. DNA for the CDR3: TGTGCCAGCAGCTTAGCGTACGGCACTGAAGCTTTCTTT.

This clonotype has only a few counts. The genes are TRBV5-4 and TRBJ1-4; D remains unclear. The germline V gene has CDR1 SGHNT and CDR2 YYREEE (reference sequence). Trimming removed 3 bases from V and 0 bases from J, with 6 bases in between. This CDR3 has 14 amino acids. The CDR3 is CASSSFATNEKLFF. As DNA, the CDR3 is TGTGCCAGCAGCTCATTCGCAACTAATGAAAAACTGTTTTTT.

In the case of this clonotype: At one boundary the junction diverges from the germline segment, which might be a read error. The chain recombines TRBV6-2 or TRBV6-3 with TRBJ2-1, with 7 nucleotides matching TRBD2. The CDR3 covers 17 residues. Germline lookup yields CDR1 MNHEY and CDR2 SVGEGT. Written as DNA, the CDR3 is TGTGCCACCAGTGCCCCGCGGGGGTACGTCGGGGACAATGAGCAGTTCTTC. Its translation is CATSAPRGYVGDNEQFF.

This clonotype was observed a few times. As DNA, the CDR3 is TGTGCCAGCAGTCAAGGGACTAGCGGCTACACAGATACGCAGTATTTT. This translates into CASSQGTSGYTDTQYF. V is TRBV7-2 and J is TRBJ2-3, with 11 bases fitting TRBD2. The CDR3 spans 16 residues. V lost 6 bases and J lost 2; bases outside the gene matches: 7. CDR1 is SGHTA, CDR2 FQGNSA, per germline.

Regarding this clonotype: Since a much larger clone is just one base distant, this may be a read error. The rearrangement links TRBV27 to TRBJ1-1; no definite D call. Germline CDR1 and CDR2: MNHEY and SMNVEV (reference sequence). The CDR3 spans 14 residues. The V gene lost 3 bases and the J gene lost 6 bases, with 14 bases spanning the gap. The CDR3, as DNA: TGTGCCAGCAGTTTGGATGGTCCGACGCCTGAAGCTTTCTTT. Amino acids: CASSLDGPTPEAFF.

The chain uses TRBV11-2 and TRBJ2-7, with D possibly TRBD1 on 6 matching bases. CDR3 length: 15 residues. Germline loops: CDR1 SGHAT, CDR2 FQNNGV. V shed 5 bases and J shed 5 bases, with 19 bases lying between them. Written as DNA, the CDR3 is TGTGCCAGCAGCCCCCAACCGACAGGTTCCCACGAGCAGTACTTC. Amino acids: CASSPQPTGSHEQYF.

This clonotype was seen more than once but under ten times. The chain employs TRBV9 and TRBJ2-2; D is undetermined. V lost 3 bases and J lost 7, with 13 bases in between. CDR1 and CDR2 (germline): SGDLS, YYNGEE. The CDR3 is made up of 14 amino acids. As DNA, the CDR3 is TGTGCCAGCAGCGACGGGCCCCCCGGCGGGGAGCTGTTTTTT. This translates into CASSDGPPGGELFF.

This clonotype was recorded at least ten times. This chain links TRBV6-1 with TRBJ2-7; no definite D call. The germline V and J ends were trimmed by 8 bases and 1 base, with 12 bases remaining between them. The CDR3 consists of 13 residues. Germline values: CDR1 MNHNS, CDR2 SASEGT. CDR3 DNA sequence: TGTGCCAGCGTGGCAGCCAGATCCTACGAGCAGTACTTC. Translation gives CASVAARSYEQYF.

This clonotype was seen a few times. The chain combines TRBV7-9 with TRBJ1-6; D is unresolved. This CDR3 has 14 residues. Germline lookup yields CDR1 SEHNR and CDR2 FQNEAQ (reference sequence). V was trimmed by 4 bases and J by 6 bases, leaving 10 bases between them. For the CDR3, the DNA is TGTGCCAGCAGCTCTTCACAACGTAATTCACCCCTCCACTTT. Translating gives CASSSSQRNSPLHF.

The chain is built from TRBV30 and TRBJ2-7; either TRBD1 or TRBD2 may supply D (6 bases each). Germline CDR1 and CDR2: GTSNPN and SVGIG (reference sequence). The CDR3 extends over 14 amino acids. V lost 3 bases and J lost 5, with 17 bases in between. In nucleotides, the CDR3 is TGTGCCTGGAGCCCCGGGTACGGGGGCCACGAGCAGTACTTC. This encodes CAWSPGYGGHEQYF.

This clonotype was seen ten or more times. The chain uses TRBV2 and TRBJ2-7; 8 nucleotides align to TRBD2. The CDR3 has 13 amino acids. Germline CDR1 reads SNHLY; CDR2 reads FYNNEI. J gave up 4 bases and V 7 bases, and 6 bases lay outside the gene matches. The CDR3 loop is CASNVGGGYEQYF. CDR3 bases: TGTGCCAGCAATGTCGGGGGGGGTTACGAGCAGTACTTC. Using reference TRBV2 and TRBJ2-7 for the parts outside the CDR3, the full variable domain is EPEVTQTPSHQVTQMGQEVILRCVPISNHLYFYWYRQILGQKVEFLVSFYNNEISEKSEIFDDQFSVERPDGSNFTLKIRSTKLEDSAMYFCASNVGGGYEQYFGPGTRLTVT.

There are a few counts of this clonotype. The chain employs TRBV28 and TRBJ1-6, with D perhaps matching TRBD1 (6 bases). V lost 7 bases and J lost 8, with 18 bases in between. The CDR3 consists of 15 residues. Germline V gene data show CDR1 as MDHEN and CDR2 as SYDVKM. The CDR3 coding sequence is TGTGCCAGCACCCCTTCGGGGGCGGCAGATTCACCCCTCCACTTT. Amino acids: CASTPSGAADSPLHF. The full variable domain, with the rest looked up from reference TRBV28 and TRBJ1-6, is DVKVTQSSRYLVKRTGEKVFLECVQDMDHENMFWYRQDPGLGLRLIYFSYDVKMKEKGDIPEGYSVSREKKERFSLILESASTNQTSMYLCASTPSGAADSPLHFGNGTRLTVT.

The sample holds many counts of this clonotype. The chain uses TRBV6-1 and TRBJ2-5; D not certain. This CDR3 has 15 residues. With 3 bases removed from V and 0 bases from J, the gap between germline ends came to 11 bases. CDR1 and CDR2 (germline): MNHNS, SASEGT. The CDR3 protein is CASSDPTEYQETQYF. In DNA, the CDR3 is TGTGCCAGCAGTGATCCGACGGAGTACCAAGAGACCCAGTACTTC.

This clonotype was seen many times. The chain links TRBV5-1 to TRBJ1-6; D is possibly TRBD1 (5 bases). V gave up 1 base and J gave up 7 bases, with 12 bases separating them. This CDR3 is 15 amino acids long. The V gene's germline CDR1 is SGHRS and CDR2 YFSETQ. CDR3 residues: CASSLRSTGNSPLHF. Written as DNA, the CDR3 is TGCGCCAGCAGCTTGAGATCAACAGGAAATTCACCCCTCCACTTT. The full variable domain, its missing parts supplied by reference TRBV5-1 and TRBJ1-6, is KAGVTQTPRYLIKTRGQQVTLSCSPISGHRSVSWYQQTPGQGLQFLFEYFSETQRNKGNFPGRFSGRQFSNSRSEMNVSTLELGDSALYLCASSLRSTGNSPLHFGNGTRLTVT.

The chain links TRBV19 to TRBJ2-7, with 7 bases fitting TRBD2. The CDR3 spans 16 residues. Germline CDR1 is LNHDA and CDR2 is SQIVND (reference sequence). Trimming took 3 bases from V and 0 from J; bases not matched to a gene: 8. The CDR3 sequence: CASSIRAGLPSYEQYF. The CDR3 bases are TGTGCCAGTAGTATCCGAGCGGGACTACCCTCCTACGAGCAGTACTTC.

V is TRBV4-2 and J is TRBJ2-6; D is undetermined. The CDR3 loop spans 12 amino acids. The V and J ends lost 10 bases and 7 bases respectively, with 11 bases between them. In germline, CDR1 is LGHNA, CDR2 YNFKEQ. DNA for the CDR3: TGTGCCACCCAATCAGCCGCCAACGTCCTGACTTTC. The encoded protein is CATQSAANVLTF.

This clonotype was counted ten times or more. The rearrangement links TRBV6-1 to TRBJ1-2; D gene uncertain. The CDR3 contains 14 residues. Germline assignment: CDR1 MNHNS and CDR2 SASEGT. V gave up 3 bases and J gave up 7 bases, with 15 bases separating them. The CDR3 region is CASSEGIRPIGYTF. The CDR3 DNA sequence: TGTGCCAGCAGTGAGGGGATCCGGCCTATTGGCTACACCTTC.

This CDR3 reads CASSLLRSGGRFNEQFF. The CDR3, as DNA: TGTGCCAGCAGCTTACTGCGTTCGGGCGGGAGGTTCAATGAGCAGTTCTTC. V gene TRBV11-2 combines with J gene TRBJ2-1; 8 nucleotides line up with TRBD2. The germline V gene encodes CDR1 SGHAT and CDR2 FQNNGV. Germline trimming cut 2 bases from V and 6 bases from J; bases unmatched to any gene: 12. The CDR3 has 17 amino acids.

The chain employs TRBV6-1 and TRBJ1-1, with D uncertain. V was pared by 10 bases and J by 0 bases, with 9 bases between. The CDR3 consists of 12 residues. From germline, CDR1 is MNHNS and CDR2 SASEGT. This chain's CDR3 is CAIKNMNTEAFF. In nucleotides, the CDR3 is TGTGCCATAAAGAACATGAACACTGAAGCTTTCTTT.

This chain links TRBV9 with TRBJ2-5; D uncertain. V was trimmed by 3 bases and J by 0 bases, leaving 6 bases between them. The CDR3 runs 13 residues. Germline V gene data show CDR1 as SGDLS and CDR2 as YYNGEE. Here the CDR3 DNA reads TGTGCCAGCAGCGCGATAAACCAAGAGACCCAGTACTTC. Its protein is CASSAINQETQYF.

Written as DNA, the CDR3 is TGTGCCAGCAGTTACGGTCAGGGTGGGAACACTGAAGCTTTCTTT. Residues: CASSYGQGGNTEAFF. V usage is TRBV6-2 or TRBV6-3 and J usage is TRBJ1-1, with a tentative D call TRBD1 (5 bases). The CDR3 has 15 residues. Trimming shortened V by 2 bases and J by 1 base, and 11 bases separated the two germline ends. Germline V gene lookup returns CDR1 MNHEY and CDR2 SVGEGT.